A selection of T cell receptor beta chains follows, all from one sample in a study of CD8 T cells in Susac syndrome. MiXCR, applied by TCRdb to the immunoSEQ multiplex PCR reads, yields one record per CDR3 protein. The sample contains 100,000 to 150,000 distinct CDR3 sequences, more than 90% of which appear only once. Sequenced input: CD8+ T cells from PBMCs. Every receptor here comes from a human donor with Susac syndrome. CDR3s include the opening cysteine and the closing phenylalanine or tryptophan. D genes are given only for firm matches. A clone size is listed for some rows: how often the clone was seen (once, few, many), or a class if it is expanded.

j_call | cdr3_length | v_call | clone_size | d_call | cdr3_aa | cdr3_nt
TRBJ1-6 | 14 | TRBV6-5 | - | TRBD1 | CASSRTGDNSPLHF | TGTGCCAGCAGCCGAACAGGGGACAATTCACCCCTCCACTTT
TRBJ2-5 | 16 | TRBV24-1 | - | TRBD2 | CATSDLSAGGQETQYF | TGTGCCACCAGTGATCTGTCAGCGGGGGGTCAAGAGACCCAGTACTTC
TRBJ2-5 | 15 | TRBV19 | - | - | CASSISWGLQETQYF | TGTGCCAGTAGTATCAGTTGGGGTCTGCAAGAGACCCAGTACTTC
TRBJ2-7 | 15 | TRBV5-1 | - | - | CASSLEAGILYEQYF | TGCGCCAGCAGCTTGGAGGCAGGGATACTCTACGAGCAGTACTTC
TRBJ2-1 | 15 | TRBV15 | - | TRBD2 | CATSREAGSYNEQFF | TGTGCCACCAGCAGAGAAGCGGGAAGCTACAATGAGCAGTTCTTC
TRBJ2-2 | 15 | TRBV9 | - | - | CASSSRDLNTGELFF | TGTGCCAGCAGCTCTCGGGACTTAAACACCGGGGAGCTGTTTTTT
TRBJ1-1 | 15 | TRBV11-3 | - | - | CASSSDPPMNTEAFF | TGTGCCAGCAGCTCAGATCCCCCTATGAACACTGAAGCTTTCTTT
TRBJ2-7 | 16 | TRBV19 | - | TRBD1 | CASSIVSGQGAYEQYF | TGTGCCAGTAGTATTGTCTCAGGACAGGGGGCTTACGAGCAGTACTTC
TRBJ2-7 | 15 | TRBV9 | - | - | CASSVGYGGKYEQYF | TGTGCCAGCAGCGTAGGATACGGGGGCAAATACGAGCAGTACTTC
TRBJ2-1 | 17 | TRBV9 | - | TRBD2 | CASSAYLAAGGYNEQFF | TGTGCCAGCAGCGCATACCTCGCAGCGGGAGGGTACAATGAGCAGTTCTTC
TRBJ2-2 | 14 | TRBV6-4 | once | TRBD2 | CASSETSGTGELFF | TGTGCCAGCAGTGAGACTAGCGGGACCGGGGAGCTGTTTTTT
TRBJ2-3 | 13 | TRBV9 | - | - | CASTPPTTDTQYF | TGTGCCAGCACCCCCCCCACTACAGATACGCAGTATTTT
TRBJ2-3 | 14 | TRBV9 | - | TRBD2 | CASSATSGMNTQYF | TGTGCCAGCAGCGCGACTAGCGGGATGAATACGCAGTATTTT
TRBJ2-7 | 13 | TRBV5-1 | - | - | CASSSDWSYEQYF | TGCGCCAGCAGCTCGGACTGGTCCTACGAGCAGTACTTC
TRBJ2-7 | 15 | TRBV4-3 | - | TRBD1 | CASSQDLGQNYEQYF | TGCGCCAGCAGCCAAGATCTGGGACAGAACTACGAGCAGTACTTC
TRBJ1-1 | 11 | TRBV30 | - | - | CAWSVGAEAFF | TGTGCCTGGAGTGTTGGCGCTGAAGCTTTCTTT
TRBJ2-7 | 16 | TRBV20-1 | - | TRBD2 | CSARALAGGTSYEQYF | TGCAGTGCTAGAGCTTTGGCGGGGGGAACCTCCTACGAGCAGTACTTC
TRBJ2-7 | 15 | TRBV5-1 | - | - | CASSAPGREAYEQYF | TGCGCCAGCAGCGCCCCTGGTAGGGAGGCCTACGAGCAGTACTTC
TRBJ1-1 | 14 | TRBV13 | few | TRBD1 | CASSVGQGNTEAFF | TGTGCCAGCAGCGTCGGACAGGGGAACACTGAAGCTTTCTTT
TRBJ1-1 | 14 | TRBV7-8 | - | - | CASSKRGKWTEAFF | TGTGCCAGCAGTAAGAGAGGGAAGTGGACTGAAGCTTTCTTT
TRBJ2-1 | 14 | TRBV5-6 | - | TRBD1 | CASSVRDRGSGQFF | TGTGCCAGCAGCGTGAGGGACAGGGGGTCTGGGCAGTTCTTC
TRBJ2-2 | 13 | TRBV13 | - | - | CASSSRDTGELFF | TGTGCCAGCAGCTCTAGAGACACCGGGGAGCTGTTTTTT
TRBJ2-7 | 14 | TRBV19 | - | - | CASSPATGSYEQYF | TGTGCCAGTAGTCCGGCGACAGGTTCCTACGAGCAGTACTTC
TRBJ2-2 | 16 | TRBV4-3 | - | - | CASSQDGGQNTGELFF | TGCGCCAGCAGCCAAGATGGTGGACAGAACACCGGGGAGCTGTTTTTT
TRBJ1-6 | 14 | TRBV4-1 | - | - | CASSQTGANSPLHF | TGCGCCAGCAGCCAGACAGGAGCTAATTCACCCCTCCACTTT